This T cell receptor (beta chain) was retrieved from a study of T cells after yellow fever vaccination (dated by TCRdb to the late 2010s). Turning to the overall study: The SMART-Seq v4 Ultra Low Input RNA kit was used to prepare libraries from fractions with low cell numbers. Blood samples were taken at several timepoints before and after primary and secondary immunization, and bulk PBMC replicates and cell subsets were isolated. Two healthy male donors, one aged 18 to 30 and one aged 30 to 40 years, were included in the cohort. To follow T-cell clones before and after both primary and booster YFV17D yellow fever vaccination, bulk TCR alpha and beta repertoires underwent longitudinal sequencing. The paper's findings and limits, for the study overall: A small share of clonotypes occurred in both CD4 and CD8 compartments, likely arising from convergent recombination. The secondary T-cell response was found to be weaker but faster than the primary response, with a peak reached on day 5 rather than on day 15. Most clones expanded after primary vaccination were re-detected after the booster (just under 97% of CD4 and roughly 85% of CD8), suggesting broad memory maintenance. Computational filtering was needed because FACS-sorted repertoires could contain abundant contaminating clonotypes from the bulk population. Because the study included only a couple of donors, the extent to which the findings can be generalized is limited.

TCR cDNA was synthesized by 5'RACE template switching, through which a universal primer site and unique molecular identifiers were introduced. Priming for cDNA synthesis came from both the TCR alpha and TCR beta constant segments. Two PCR steps were used to amplify libraries, with sample barcodes and sequencing adapters being added in the second step. Libraries were sequenced on Illumina HiSeq 2500 (2x100 bp) or NovaSeq (2x150 bp). The study's processing was this. MIGEC was used to demultiplex reads and collapse the reads into UMI consensus sequences, and MiXCR was used for V(D)J alignment. Clonotypes responding to the vaccine were identified with edgeR on replicate PBMC samples, with the criteria of FDR below 0.01 and a log2 fold change above 5 up to day 15. Each bulk clonotype was labeled CD4 or CD8 based on which sequenced repertoire, CD4 or CD8, contained the clonotype at higher abundance. The raw public reads went through TCRdb reprocessing: fastp at Q25, MiXCR clone calling, in-frame beta chains kept. Records with the same CDR3 protein are collapsed into one entry carrying the most frequent genes and DNA. These V and J calls are TCRdb output, not the study's own analysis. This sample comprises 600,000 to 750,000 distinct CDR3 sequences, roughly an eighth of them detected only once. More than 12% of the sample belongs to the ten largest clones.

In the case of this clonotype: Its specific antigen is unknown. No much larger clonotype is one base removed from it; base qualities were not supplied.

Trimming removed 5 bases from V and 4 bases from J; the gene matches leave 10 bases unexplained. For CDR1 and CDR2, the germline V gene lists SGHTA and FQGNSA. Its CDR3 holds 16 amino acids, cysteine through phenylalanine. The entry retains the CDR3 DNA only, 48 bases that are in frame from base 1. The sample's treatment or condition label, in plain terms: live attenuated yellow fever vaccine strain. At each blood-draw timepoint, two biological replicates of bulk PBMCs were obtained. PBMCs were isolated from peripheral blood using a standard Ficoll-Paque protocol. RNA was extracted with TriZol from bulk PBMCs, CD4 and CD8 fractions, and dextramer-positive and dextramer-negative fractions.

This sequence was found in a man aged 25-45 years who received the YFV17D yellow fever vaccine. Source: PBMCs, taken on the day of the yellow fever booster vaccination. This receptor chain uses TRBV7-2 and TRBJ2-7; 11 bases in the middle match TRBD2. In nucleotides, the sequence is TGTGCCAGCAGCCCGTTTATAGCGGGAGGGGTATACGAGCAGTACTTC. This is translated as CASSPFIAGGVYEQYF.